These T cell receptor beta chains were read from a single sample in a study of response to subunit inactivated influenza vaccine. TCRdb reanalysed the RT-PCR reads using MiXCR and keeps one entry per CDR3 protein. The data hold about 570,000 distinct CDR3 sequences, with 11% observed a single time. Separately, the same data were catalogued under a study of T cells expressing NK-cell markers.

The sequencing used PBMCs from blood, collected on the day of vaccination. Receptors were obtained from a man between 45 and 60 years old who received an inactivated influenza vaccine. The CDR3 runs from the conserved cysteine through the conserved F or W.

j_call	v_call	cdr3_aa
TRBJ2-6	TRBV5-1	CASSLDRGITGANVLTF
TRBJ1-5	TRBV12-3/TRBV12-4	CASSTRQSNQPQHF
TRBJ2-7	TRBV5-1	CASSLGALGSGSRYEQYF
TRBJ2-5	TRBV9	CASSRDGRWETQYF
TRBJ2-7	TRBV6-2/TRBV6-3	CASSYSVSYEQYF
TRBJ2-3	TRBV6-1	CASSTKGGAPDTQYF
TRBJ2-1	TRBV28	CASSPLTGDYNEQFF
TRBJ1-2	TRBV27	CASSLSALTAAYYGYTF
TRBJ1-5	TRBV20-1	CSATGFSNQPQHF
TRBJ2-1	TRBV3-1	CASSPTNSGNEQFF
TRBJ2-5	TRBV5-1	CASSKLAGAQETQYF
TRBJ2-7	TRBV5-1	CASSSPTSHEQYF
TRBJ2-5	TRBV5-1	CASSLSQAQETQYF
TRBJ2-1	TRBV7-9	CASTRTGTDYNEQFF
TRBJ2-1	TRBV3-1	CATSTASSYNEQFF
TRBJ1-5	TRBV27	CASSPQRRQPQHF
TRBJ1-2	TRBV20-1	CSARDRRVAYGYTF
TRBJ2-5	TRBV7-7	CASSPRVRETQYF
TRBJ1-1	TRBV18	CASSPGHPRIGTEAFF
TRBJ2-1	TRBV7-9	CASSLDGLEQFF
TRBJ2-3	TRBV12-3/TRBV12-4	CASSLQGASTDTQYF
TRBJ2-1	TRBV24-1	CATQGGEDAIQYNEQFF
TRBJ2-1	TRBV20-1	CSASVREGRDEQFF
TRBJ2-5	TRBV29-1	CSVGSSGLQETQYF
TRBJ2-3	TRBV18	CASSRASGVRTDTQYF
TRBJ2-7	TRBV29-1	CSVEVGVYEQYF
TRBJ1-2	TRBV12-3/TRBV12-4	CASSFRQGVSYGYTF
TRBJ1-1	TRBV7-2	CASSFAGVETEAFF
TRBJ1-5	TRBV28	CARGSGTGDVQPQHF
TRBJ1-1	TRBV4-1	CASSQENTENTEAFF
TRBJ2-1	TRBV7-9	CAERGLAGGGYNEQFF
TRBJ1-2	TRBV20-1	CSARGQVYGYTF
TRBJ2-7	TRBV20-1	CSARSMGLAGGRVAREQYF
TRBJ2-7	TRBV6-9	CASTNRRTYSYEQYF
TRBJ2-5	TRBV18	CASSPPRTIQETQYF
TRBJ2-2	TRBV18	CASSPPTGAQDTGELFF
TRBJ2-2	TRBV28	CASYALGRPMVGELFF
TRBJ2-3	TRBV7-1	CASSSLDSALAGGGRSTDTQYF
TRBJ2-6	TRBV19	CASSWTGRSGANVLTF